This passage covers 26 T cell receptor beta chains from one sample sequenced in a study of cytomegalovirus exposure and HLA in healthy donors. Primers for the PCR totalled 60 Vbeta and 13 Jbeta. Clones were read by immunoSEQ multiplex PCR, and TCRdb kept only the in-frame ones, dropping some. The sample shows about 210,000 clones, approximately 83% of them seen only once. The sequencing sample was made of PBMCs. Receptors were obtained from a woman aged 45-59 years in good health and CMV-seropositive.

V usage is TRBV15 and J usage is TRBJ1-1; D is perhaps TRBD1 (6 bases). Germline V gene sequence: CDR1 LNHNV, CDR2 YYDKDF (reference sequence). Trimming cost V 0 bases and J 1 base, with 24 bases left between them. This CDR3 has 20 amino acids. As DNA, the CDR3 is TGTGCCACCAGCAGAGATGGCCCGGGACAACTATTAGGTTGGAACACTGAAGCTTTCTTT. Translated: CATSRDGPGQLLGWNTEAFF.

The J gene is TRBJ2-7, the V gene TRBV4-1, with TRBD1 as a possible D gene (5 bases). The germline gives CDR1 MGHRA, CDR2 YSYEKL. Trimming removed 2 bases at V and 7 bases at J, with 27 bases between. This CDR3 is built from 18 residues. The CDR3 nucleotides read TGCGCCAGCAGCCAAATCCAACACCGGGCAGGGCTGACGCGGGAGCAGTACTTC. Translating it yields CASSQIQHRAGLTREQYF.

V is TRBV28 and J is TRBJ2-3, with D possibly TRBD1 on 5 matching bases. The CDR3 is 15 amino acids. CDR1 MDHEN and CDR2 SYDVKM come from the germline V gene. Trimming took 2 bases from V and 1 from J, leaving 10 bases between them. CDR3 region: CASSLSRAGTDTQYF. CDR3 nucleotides: TGTGCCAGCAGTTTAAGCAGGGCAGGCACAGATACGCAGTATTTT. Looking up the rest from reference TRBV28 and TRBJ2-3 gives the full variable domain: DVKVTQSSRYLVKRTGEKVFLECVQDMDHENMFWYRQDPGLGLRLIYFSYDVKMKEKGDIPEGYSVSREKKERFSLILESASTNQTSMYLCASSLSRAGTDTQYFGPGTRLTVL.

The V and J genes are TRBV5-1 and TRBJ1-6; 7 nucleotides agree with TRBD1. The CDR3 has 14 residues. V was clipped by 3 bases and J by 4 bases; unmatched bases: 1. Per germline, CDR1 SGHRS and CDR2 YFSETQ. For the CDR3, the DNA is TGCGCCAGCAGCTGGGGACAGTATAATTCACCCCTCCACTTT. Its protein product is CASSWGQYNSPLHF.

The sample holds a few counts of this clone. This chain uses TRBV29-1 with TRBJ2-2; 9 nucleotides match TRBD1. Losses at the gene ends were 7 bases for V and 1 base for J; bases not matched to a gene: 13. Per germline, CDR1 SQVTM and CDR2 ANQGSEA. This CDR3 has 17 amino acids. For the CDR3, the DNA is TGCAGCGCCACGGGGCCGGACAGGGGTCGGAACACCGGGGAGCTGTTTTTT. It translates to CSATGPDRGRNTGELFF.

The rearrangement uses TRBV27 and TRBJ2-7; 7 bases are shared with TRBD2. V dropped 4 bases and J dropped 3; count of bases not matched to a gene: 15. The germline V gene has CDR1 MNHEY and CDR2 SMNVEV (reference sequence). The CDR3 loop spans 17 amino acids. The CDR3 region has the DNA TGTGCCAGCAGTTCCTTACGACTAGCCCTCCGAATCTACGAGCAGTACTTC. It codes for CASSSLRLALRIYEQYF.

The V gene is TRBV5-4, the J gene TRBJ2-1; 11 bases fit TRBD2. This CDR3 spans 15 amino acids. V was clipped by 1 base and J by 6 bases; unmatched bases: 3. Germline values: CDR1 SGHNT, CDR2 YYREEE (reference sequence). In DNA form, the CDR3 reads TGTGCCAGCAGCTTGTCACTAGCGGGGGTCAATGAGCAGTTCTTC. The encoded protein is CASSLSLAGVNEQFF. The entire variable domain, with the rest obtained from reference TRBV5-4 and TRBJ2-1, is as follows: ETGVTQSPTHLIKTRGQQVTLRCSSQSGHNTVSWYQQALGQGPQFIFQYYREEENGRGNFPPRFSGLQFPNYSSELNVNALELDDSALYLCASSLSLAGVNEQFFGPGTRLTVL.

The chain carries TRBV7-9 and TRBJ2-1, with 8 bases that match TRBD2. Germline trimming cut 5 bases from V and 4 bases from J; bases unmatched to any gene: 10. The CDR3 runs to 16 residues. The germline V gene has CDR1 SEHNR and CDR2 FQNEAQ (reference sequence). The CDR3 sequence is CASSPTSGGLYNEQFF. The CDR3 DNA follows: TGTGCCAGCAGCCCTACAAGCGGGGGCCTATACAATGAGCAGTTCTTC.

V and J are TRBV28 and TRBJ2-6, with a possible D match to TRBD2 (7 bases). Germline CDR1 reads MDHEN; CDR2 reads SYDVKM. V was shortened by 6 bases and J by 2 bases, with 11 bases between the two germline ends. The CDR3 has 15 residues. Here the CDR3 reads CASRRGGAGANVLTF. In DNA form, the CDR3 reads TGTGCCAGCAGAAGGGGGGGCGCTGGGGCCAACGTCCTGACTTTC.

The chain has TRBV27 and TRBJ2-7; 9 nucleotides agree with TRBD2. There are 18 residues in the CDR3. The V segment lost 0 bases and the J segment 5 bases; nucleotides outside the gene matches: 14. Germline V lookup: CDR1 MNHEY, CDR2 SMNVEV (reference sequence). The CDR3 loop is CASSLSGSGGLEPHEQYF. The CDR3 bases are TGTGCCAGCAGTTTATCTGGTAGCGGGGGCCTCGAGCCCCACGAGCAGTACTTC.

This clone was picked up one time. The chain links TRBV7-8 to TRBJ1-1; D is unclear. CDR1 is SGHVS, CDR2 FQNEAQ, per germline. This CDR3 is built from 13 residues. V gave up 2 bases and J gave up 7 bases, with 11 bases separating them. CDR3 sequence: CASSLKRLGEAFF. CDR3 DNA sequence: TGTGCCAGCAGCTTAAAGCGGCTTGGTGAAGCTTTCTTT.

The chain recombines TRBV28 with TRBJ1-5, with unresolved D. This CDR3 has 16 amino acids. V gave up 3 bases and J gave up 1 base, with 13 bases separating them. Germline values: CDR1 MDHEN, CDR2 SYDVKM. The CDR3 is CASSFPRGESNQPQHF. In DNA form, the CDR3 reads TGTGCCAGCAGTTTCCCCCGCGGGGAGAGCAATCAGCCCCAGCATTTT.

The chain links TRBV18 to TRBJ1-6, with a tentative D call TRBD1 (5 bases). Trimming took off 4 bases at V and 2 bases at J, with 15 bases between the two ends. Germline V gene sequence: CDR1 KGHSH, CDR2 LQKENI. CDR3 length: 17 amino acids. The CDR3 DNA is TGTGCCAGCTCACACCTTCAGGGAAATCCCTATAATTCACCCCTCCACTTT. Its protein product is CASSHLQGNPYNSPLHF.

Written as DNA, the CDR3 is TGTGCAAGTCGCTTAAAGCCGCGGGGGCCCCAGGAGACCCAGTACTTC. Translated, it gives CASRLKPRGPQETQYF. This chain links TRBV12-2 with TRBJ2-5; TRBD2 is the table's D call and was not checked against the DNA. TRBV12-2 is noted as a pseudogene. CDR3 length equals 16 residues.

The chain has TRBV6-6 and TRBJ2-3, with 8 nucleotides matching TRBD1. With V trimmed by 6 bases and J by 3 bases, 2 bases remained unmatched. The CDR3 spans 13 residues. The V gene's germline CDR1 is MNHNY and CDR2 SVGAGI (reference sequence). CDR3 coding DNA: TGTGCCAGCAGGAACAGGGGGACAGATACGCAGTATTTT. Translation: CASRNRGTDTQYF.

This clone was counted once. The chain links TRBV5-1 to TRBJ1-1; tentatively, D is TRBD1 (5 bases). Germline V gives CDR1 SGHRS, CDR2 YFSETQ. Trimming left V 4 bases short and J 3 bases short, with 22 bases between. CDR3 length equals 17 residues. The CDR3: CASSPNRERTGDTEAFF. DNA for the CDR3: TGCGCCAGCAGCCCCAATCGGGAGAGGACGGGGGACACTGAAGCTTTCTTT.

The chain carries TRBV6-1 and TRBJ1-5; maybe TRBD1 (5 bases). Trimming took off 7 bases at V and 5 bases at J, with 12 bases between the two ends. The CDR3 has 13 residues. Germline CDR1 MNHNS, CDR2 SASEGT. The CDR3, as DNA: TGTGCCAGCAATCCGGGGGTTCATCAGCCCCAGCATTTT. Translated: CASNPGVHQPQHF.

The V call is TRBV9, the J call TRBJ2-2; the match to TRBD1 covers 7 bases. In germline, CDR1 is SGDLS, CDR2 YYNGEE. CDR3 length: 14 amino acids. The trim removed 3 bases at V and 1 base at J, leaving 0 bases unmatched. The CDR3 nucleotides are TGTGCCAGCAGCGGGACAGGGAACACCGGGGAGCTGTTTTTT. It yields the protein CASSGTGNTGELFF.

This clone was counted a few times. The gene calls are TRBV7-9 and TRBJ1-2; 8 nucleotides line up with TRBD1. With 4 bases clipped from V and 6 bases from J, the junction kept 7 bases outside the gene matches. This CDR3 spans 14 amino acids. Germline V gives CDR1 SEHNR, CDR2 FQNEAQ (reference sequence). The CDR3 bases are TGTGCCAGCAGCTCGACAGGGGACGTCGATGGCTACACCTTC. Translation gives CASSSTGDVDGYTF.

The V call is TRBV5-8, the J call TRBJ2-2; 11 nucleotides agree with TRBD1. The CDR3 covers 19 residues. J lost 6 bases, V lost 3 bases, and 16 bases had no gene match. Germline-derived CDR1 and CDR2 are SGHTS and YDEGEE. The CDR3 is CASSSGREVGTGGPGELFF. CDR3 nucleotide sequence: TGTGCCAGCAGCTCGGGACGAGAAGTGGGGACAGGGGGTCCCGGGGAGCTGTTTTTT.

The V call is TRBV21-1, the J call TRBJ1-5; the tabulated D call, TRBD1, remains unverified against the DNA. TRBV21-1 is labeled a pseudogene. The CDR3 contains 15 residues. Here the CDR3 DNA reads TGTGCCAGCAGGGACAGGGGGCGCGGAAATCAGCCCCAGCATTTT. This sequence encodes CASRDRGRGNQPQHF.

This clone appeared once. The chain recombines TRBV4-2 with TRBJ2-5; TRBD2 matches 14 bases. Germline loops: CDR1 LGHNA, CDR2 YNFKEQ. J was trimmed by 4 bases and V by 1 base; bases with no gene match: 2. The CDR3 runs 16 residues. The CDR3 DNA reads as TGTGCCAGCAGCCAAGGACTAGCGGGGGGGCGAGAGACCCAGTACTTC. This translates into CASSQGLAGGRETQYF.

V and J are TRBV4-1 and TRBJ2-1; 10 nucleotides align to TRBD2. This CDR3 has 15 amino acids. Per the germline V gene, CDR1 is MGHRA and CDR2 is YSYEKL. V was clipped by 5 bases and J by 2 bases; unmatched bases: 3. The CDR3 bases are TGCGCCAGCAGCTCTAGCGGGGGTCCCTACAATGAGCAGTTCTTC. Protein: CASSSSGGPYNEQFF.

The CDR3 DNA reads as TGTGCCAGCAGTTACCGGGGGGCTGGGGAAAACATTCAGTACTTC. Translation gives CASSYRGAGENIQYF. The chain is built from TRBV28 and TRBJ2-4; D is possibly TRBD2 (7 bases). This CDR3 has 15 residues. The ends were cut back, 4 bases at V and 5 bases at J, with 15 bases in the middle. CDR1 MDHEN and CDR2 SYDVKM come from the germline V gene.

V is TRBV19 and J is TRBJ2-1; D gene unclear. Per the germline V gene, CDR1 is LNHDA and CDR2 is SQIVND (reference sequence). This CDR3 is built from 16 residues. V was cut by 6 bases and J by 8 bases, with 23 bases left in between. CDR3 nucleotides: TGTGCCAGTAGCATGGGTTATCGGTTAGCACTGGATGAGCAGTTCTTC. Protein: CASSMGYRLALDEQFF.

This sequence joins TRBV19 and TRBJ2-2; 8 bases fit TRBD1. Germline V gene lookup returns CDR1 LNHDA and CDR2 SQIVND (reference sequence). V was pared by 9 bases and J by 6 bases, with 6 bases of the junction left unmatched. CDR3 length: 13 residues. In nucleotides, the CDR3 is TGTGCCAGCCATGGACAGGGACCCGGGGAGCTGTTTTTT. Translating it yields CASHGQGPGELFF.